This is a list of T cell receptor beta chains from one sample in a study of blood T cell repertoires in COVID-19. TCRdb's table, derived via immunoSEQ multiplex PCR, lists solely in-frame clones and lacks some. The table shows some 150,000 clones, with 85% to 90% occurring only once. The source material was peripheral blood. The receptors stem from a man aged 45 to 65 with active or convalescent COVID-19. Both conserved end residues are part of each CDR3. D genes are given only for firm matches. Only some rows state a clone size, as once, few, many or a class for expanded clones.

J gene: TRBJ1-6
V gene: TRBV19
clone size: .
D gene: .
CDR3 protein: CASGGGWNSPLHF
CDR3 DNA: TGTGCCAGTGGGGGAGGGTGGAATTCACCCCTCCACTTT

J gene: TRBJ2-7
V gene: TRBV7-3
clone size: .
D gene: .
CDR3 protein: CASSSLGVTNEQYF
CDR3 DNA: TGTGCCAGCAGCTCTTTGGGCGTAACGAACGAGCAGTACTTC

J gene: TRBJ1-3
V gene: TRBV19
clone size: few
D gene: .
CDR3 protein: CASREQAYSGNTIYF
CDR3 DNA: TGTGCCAGTAGGGAACAGGCTTACTCTGGAAACACCATATATTTT

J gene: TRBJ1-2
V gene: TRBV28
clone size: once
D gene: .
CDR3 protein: CASSLGGSLKDGYTF
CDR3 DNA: TGTGCCAGCAGTTTAGGCGGGTCCCTCAAGGATGGCTACACCTTC

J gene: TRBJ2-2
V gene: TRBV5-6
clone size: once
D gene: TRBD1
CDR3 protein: CASSLVGQGSGELFF
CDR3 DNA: TGTGCCAGCAGCTTGGTGGGACAGGGGTCCGGGGAGCTGTTTTTT

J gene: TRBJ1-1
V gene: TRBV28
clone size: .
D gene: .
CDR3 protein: CATRRPPGAPMNTEAFF
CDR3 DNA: TGTGCCACCAGGAGGCCTCCTGGGGCCCCTATGAACACTGAAGCTTTCTTT

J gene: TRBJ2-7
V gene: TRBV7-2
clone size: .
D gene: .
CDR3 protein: CASSLAGSTYEQYF
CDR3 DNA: TGTGCCAGCAGCTTAGCCGGGTCCACCTACGAGCAGTACTTC

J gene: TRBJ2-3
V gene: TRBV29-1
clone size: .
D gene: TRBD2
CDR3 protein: CSEKGSGRQTDTQYF
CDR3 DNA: TGCAGCGAGAAGGGTAGCGGGAGGCAAACAGATACGCAGTATTTT

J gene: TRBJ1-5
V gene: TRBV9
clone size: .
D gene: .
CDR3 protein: CASSEEGRFNQPQHF
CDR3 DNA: TGTGCCAGCAGCGAGGAAGGGAGGTTCAATCAGCCCCAGCATTTT

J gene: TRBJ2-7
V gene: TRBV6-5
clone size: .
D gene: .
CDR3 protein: CASEKGLSSYEQYF
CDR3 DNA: TGTGCCAGCGAGAAAGGACTCTCTTCCTACGAGCAGTACTTC

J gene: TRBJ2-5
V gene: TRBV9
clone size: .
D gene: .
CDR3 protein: CASSVRETQYF
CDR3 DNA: TGTGCCAGCAGCGTACGAGAGACCCAGTACTTC

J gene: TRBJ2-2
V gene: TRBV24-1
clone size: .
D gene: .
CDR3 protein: CATTAGLPNTGELFF
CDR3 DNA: TGTGCCACCACCGCCGGACTTCCAAACACCGGGGAGCTGTTTTTT

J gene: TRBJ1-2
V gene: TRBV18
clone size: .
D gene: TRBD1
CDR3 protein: CASSLRDRVHGYTF
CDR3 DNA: TGTGCCAGCTCACTCCGGGACAGGGTTCATGGCTACACCTTC

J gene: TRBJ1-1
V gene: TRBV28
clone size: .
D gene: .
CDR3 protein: CASYPSVGGRDTEAFF
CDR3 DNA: TGTGCCAGTTATCCGTCCGTGGGGGGGCGGGACACTGAAGCTTTCTTT

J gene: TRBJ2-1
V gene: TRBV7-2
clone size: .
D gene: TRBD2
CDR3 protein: CASSPPGRLSYNEQFF
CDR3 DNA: TGTGCCAGCAGCCCGCCCGGGAGGCTCTCCTACAATGAGCAGTTCTTC

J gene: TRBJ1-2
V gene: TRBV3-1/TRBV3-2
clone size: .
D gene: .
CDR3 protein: CASSQGPGNGYTF
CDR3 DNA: TGTGCCAGCAGCCAAGGGCCCGGGAATGGCTACACCTTC

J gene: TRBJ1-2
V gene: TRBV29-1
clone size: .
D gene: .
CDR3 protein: CSVPTAWPNYGYTF
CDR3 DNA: TGCAGCGTCCCGACAGCCTGGCCCAACTATGGCTACACCTTC

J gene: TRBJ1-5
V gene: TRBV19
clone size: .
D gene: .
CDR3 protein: CASRYRELNQPQHF
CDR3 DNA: TGTGCCAGTAGATACCGGGAGCTAAATCAGCCCCAGCATTTT

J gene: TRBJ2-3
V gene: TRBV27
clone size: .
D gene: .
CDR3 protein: CASSRTLTDGGREHRDTQYF
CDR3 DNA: TGTGCCAGCAGTAGGACACTGACGGATGGGGGGCGGGAGCACAGAGATACGCAGTATTTT

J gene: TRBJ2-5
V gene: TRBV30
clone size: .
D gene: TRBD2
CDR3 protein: CAWRQSGSGETQYF
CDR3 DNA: TGTGCCTGGAGGCAAAGCGGGAGCGGGGAGACCCAGTACTTC

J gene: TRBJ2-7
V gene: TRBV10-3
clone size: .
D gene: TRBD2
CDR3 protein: CAISERTSYEQYF
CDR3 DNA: TGTGCCATCAGTGAACGGACTAGCTACGAGCAGTACTTC

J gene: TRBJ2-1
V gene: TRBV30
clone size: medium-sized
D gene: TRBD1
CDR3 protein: CAWSAGGNEQFF
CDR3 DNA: TGTGCCTGGAGTGCAGGGGGCAATGAGCAGTTCTTC

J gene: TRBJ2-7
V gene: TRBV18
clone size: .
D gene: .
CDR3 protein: CASSPRSIDEQYF
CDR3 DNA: TGTGCCAGCTCACCGAGGTCTATCGACGAGCAGTACTTC

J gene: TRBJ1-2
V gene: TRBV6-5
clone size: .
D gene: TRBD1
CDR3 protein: CASTKTGQGAKGYTF
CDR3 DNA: TGTGCCAGCACCAAAACGGGACAGGGGGCGAAGGGCTACACCTTC

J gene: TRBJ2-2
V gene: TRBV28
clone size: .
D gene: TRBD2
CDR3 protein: CASRLAGGNTGELFF
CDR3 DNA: TGTGCCAGCAGGTTAGCGGGAGGTAACACCGGGGAGCTGTTTTTT

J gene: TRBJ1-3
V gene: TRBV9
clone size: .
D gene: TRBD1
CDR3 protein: CASSAATGTGNTIYF
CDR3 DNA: TGTGCCAGCAGCGCCGCGACAGGGACTGGAAACACCATATATTTT

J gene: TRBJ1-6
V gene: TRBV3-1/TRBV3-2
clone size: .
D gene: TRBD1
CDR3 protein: CASSQEGQINSPLHF
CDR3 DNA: TGTGCCAGCAGCCAAGAGGGACAGATTAATTCACCCCTCCACTTT

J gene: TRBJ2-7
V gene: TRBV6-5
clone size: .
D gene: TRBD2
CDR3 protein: CASSSLAGGPEQYF
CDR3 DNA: TGTGCCAGCAGTTCCTTGGCGGGAGGGCCCGAGCAGTACTTC

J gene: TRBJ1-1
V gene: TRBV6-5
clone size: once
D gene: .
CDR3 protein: CASSPYSQANTEAFF
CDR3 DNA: TGTGCCAGCAGTCCTTATTCCCAGGCGAACACTGAAGCTTTCTTT

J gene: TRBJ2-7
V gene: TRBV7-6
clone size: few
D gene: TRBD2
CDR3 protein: CASSPISGTSGEQYF
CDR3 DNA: TGTGCCAGCAGCCCAATTTCCGGGACTAGCGGCGAGCAGTACTTC

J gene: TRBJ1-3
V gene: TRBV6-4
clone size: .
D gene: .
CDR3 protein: CASSDSGLFPGNTIYF
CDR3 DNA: TGTGCCAGCAGTGACTCGGGACTGTTCCCTGGAAACACCATATATTTT

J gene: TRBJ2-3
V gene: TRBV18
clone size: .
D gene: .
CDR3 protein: CASSALEATDTQYF
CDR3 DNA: TGTGCCAGCTCTGCCCTTGAGGCGACAGATACGCAGTATTTT

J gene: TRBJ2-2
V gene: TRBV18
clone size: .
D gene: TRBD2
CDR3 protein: CASSPPGLAGVSGELFF
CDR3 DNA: TGTGCCAGCTCACCGCCGGGACTAGCGGGAGTTAGCGGGGAGCTGTTTTTT

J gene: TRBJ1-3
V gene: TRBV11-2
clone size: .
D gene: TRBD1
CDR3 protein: CASSLRTGNGNTIYF
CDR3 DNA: TGTGCCAGCAGCTTAAGGACAGGGAATGGAAACACCATATATTTT

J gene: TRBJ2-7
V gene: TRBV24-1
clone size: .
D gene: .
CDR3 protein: CATSDLSGPHYEQYF
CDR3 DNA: TGTGCCACCAGTGATTTGTCAGGCCCCCATTACGAGCAGTACTTC

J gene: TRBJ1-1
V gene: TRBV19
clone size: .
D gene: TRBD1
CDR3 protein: CASSPRGREAAFF
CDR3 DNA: TGTGCCAGTAGTCCCAGGGGGCGAGAGGCGGCTTTCTTT

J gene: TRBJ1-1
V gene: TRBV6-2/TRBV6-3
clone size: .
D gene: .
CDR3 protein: CASSYGGRLMNTEAFF
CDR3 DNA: TGTGCCAGCAGTTACGGAGGGCGGCTGATGAACACTGAAGCTTTCTTT

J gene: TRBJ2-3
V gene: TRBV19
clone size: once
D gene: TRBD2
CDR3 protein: CASSRGGTSGSVTDTQYF
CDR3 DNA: TGTGCCAGTAGTCGGGGCGGGACTAGCGGGAGTGTCACAGATACGCAGTATTTT

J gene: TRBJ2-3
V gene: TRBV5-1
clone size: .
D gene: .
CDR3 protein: CASSLGQDTDTQYF
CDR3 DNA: TGCGCCAGCAGCTTGGGACAGGACACAGATACGCAGTATTTT

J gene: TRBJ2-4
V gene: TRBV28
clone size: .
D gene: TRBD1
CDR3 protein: CASSFNRGSAKNIQYF
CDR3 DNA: TGTGCCAGCAGTTTTAACAGGGGTAGCGCCAAAAACATTCAGTACTTC

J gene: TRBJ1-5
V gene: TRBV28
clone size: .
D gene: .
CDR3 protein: CASITGVRNQPQHF
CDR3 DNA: TGTGCCAGCATCACGGGGGTCCGAAATCAGCCCCAGCATTTT

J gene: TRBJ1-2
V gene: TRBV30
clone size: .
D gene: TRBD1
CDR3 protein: CAWSVNRGHGYTF
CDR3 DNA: TGTGCCTGGAGTGTAAACAGGGGGCATGGCTACACCTTC

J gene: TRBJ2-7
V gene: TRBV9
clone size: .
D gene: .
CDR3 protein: CASSVVAGTEQYF
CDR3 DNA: TGTGCCAGCAGCGTAGTGGCAGGGACAGAGCAGTACTTC

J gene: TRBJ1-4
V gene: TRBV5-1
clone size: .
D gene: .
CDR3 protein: CASSLGPSDRNEKLFF
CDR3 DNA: TGCGCCAGCAGCTTGGGCCCTTCGGACAGAAATGAAAAACTGTTTTTT

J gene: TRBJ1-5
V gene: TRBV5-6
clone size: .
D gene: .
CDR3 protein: CASSLAGGNQPQHF
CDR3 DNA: TGTGCCAGCAGCTTGGCCGGGGGAAATCAGCCCCAGCATTTT

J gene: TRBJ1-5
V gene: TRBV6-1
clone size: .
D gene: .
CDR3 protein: CASSESPGHNQPQHF
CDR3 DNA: TGTGCCAGCAGTGAATCTCCAGGACATAATCAGCCCCAGCATTTT

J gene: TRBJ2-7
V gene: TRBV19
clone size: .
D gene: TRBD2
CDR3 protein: CASSIGAGAGEQYF
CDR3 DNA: TGTGCCAGTAGTATAGGGGCGGGAGCAGGCGAGCAGTACTTC

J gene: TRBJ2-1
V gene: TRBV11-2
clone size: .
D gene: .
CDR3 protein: CASSLPGAVTPEQFF
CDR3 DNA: TGTGCCAGCAGCCTTCCCGGTGCCGTGACACCCGAGCAGTTCTTC